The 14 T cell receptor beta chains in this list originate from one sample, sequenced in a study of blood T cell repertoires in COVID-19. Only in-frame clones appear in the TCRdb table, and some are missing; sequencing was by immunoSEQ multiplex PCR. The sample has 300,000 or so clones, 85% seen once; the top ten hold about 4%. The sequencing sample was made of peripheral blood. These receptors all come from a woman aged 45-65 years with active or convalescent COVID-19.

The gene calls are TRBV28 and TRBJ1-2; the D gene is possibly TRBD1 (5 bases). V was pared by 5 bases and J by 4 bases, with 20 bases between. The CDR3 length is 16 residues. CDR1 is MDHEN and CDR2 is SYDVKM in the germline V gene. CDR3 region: CASSPGGGGSSYGYTF. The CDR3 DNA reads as TGTGCCAGCAGTCCCGGAGGCGGGGGGTCTTCCTATGGCTACACCTTC.

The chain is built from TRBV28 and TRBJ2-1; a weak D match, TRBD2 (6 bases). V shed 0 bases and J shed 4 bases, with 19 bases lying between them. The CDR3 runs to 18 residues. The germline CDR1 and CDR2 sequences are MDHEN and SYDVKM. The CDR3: CASSLWTPRGSKYNEQFF. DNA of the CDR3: TGTGCCAGCAGTTTATGGACTCCTCGGGGGAGTAAGTACAATGAGCAGTTCTTC.

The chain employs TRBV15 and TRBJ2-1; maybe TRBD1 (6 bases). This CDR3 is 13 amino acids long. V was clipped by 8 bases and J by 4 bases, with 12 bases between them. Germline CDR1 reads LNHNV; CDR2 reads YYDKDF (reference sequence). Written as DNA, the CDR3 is TGTGCCACCCAGCAGCAGGGGTACAATGAGCAGTTCTTC. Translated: CATQQQGYNEQFF.

This CDR3 reads CASSRQSNRGYNEQFF. The CDR3 DNA follows: TGTGCCAGCAGTCGACAATCCAACAGGGGGTACAATGAGCAGTTCTTC. The genes are TRBV28 and TRBJ2-1; 8 nucleotides line up with TRBD1. The length of the CDR3 is 16 residues. The ends lost 5 bases at V and 4 bases at J; junction bases unmatched: 10. CDR1 MDHEN and CDR2 SYDVKM come from the germline V gene. Complete variable domain (other parts from reference TRBV28 and TRBJ2-1): DVKVTQSSRYLVKRTGEKVFLECVQDMDHENMFWYRQDPGLGLRLIYFSYDVKMKEKGDIPEGYSVSREKKERFSLILESASTNQTSMYLCASSRQSNRGYNEQFFGPGTRLTVL.

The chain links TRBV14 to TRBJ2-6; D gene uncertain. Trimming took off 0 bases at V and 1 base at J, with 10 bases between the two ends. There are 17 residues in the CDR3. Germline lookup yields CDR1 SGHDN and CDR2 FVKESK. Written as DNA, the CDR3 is TGTGCCAGCAGCCAAGATTGGTCCGGGTCTGGGGCCAACGTCCTGACTTTC. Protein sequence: CASSQDWSGSGANVLTF. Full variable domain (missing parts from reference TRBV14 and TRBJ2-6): EAGVTQFPSHSVIEKGQTVTLRCDPISGHDNLYWYRRVMGKEIKFLLHFVKESKQDESGMPNNRFLAERTGGTYSTLKVQPAELEDSGVYFCASSQDWSGSGANVLTFGAGSRLTVL.

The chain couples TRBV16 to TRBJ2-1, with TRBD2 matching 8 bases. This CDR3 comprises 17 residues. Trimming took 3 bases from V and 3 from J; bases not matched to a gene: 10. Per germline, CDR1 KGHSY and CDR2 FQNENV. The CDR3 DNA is TGTGCCAGCAGCCACGCGGGGGGCGGGAGAATCTACAATGAGCAGTTCTTC. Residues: CASSHAGGGRIYNEQFF.

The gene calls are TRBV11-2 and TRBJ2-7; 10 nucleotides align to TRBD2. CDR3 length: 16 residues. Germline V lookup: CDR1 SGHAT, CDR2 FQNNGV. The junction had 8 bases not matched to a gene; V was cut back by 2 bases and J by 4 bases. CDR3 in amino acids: CASSLYGLAGVYEQYF. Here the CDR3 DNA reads TGTGCCAGCAGCTTATACGGGCTAGCGGGAGTTTACGAGCAGTACTTC.

CDR3 DNA: TGTGCCAGCTCACCAGGACAGGGGGCGCGGGGCAATCAGCCCCAGCATTTT. Protein: CASSPGQGARGNQPQHF. The chain couples TRBV18 to TRBJ1-5; the match to TRBD1 covers 11 bases. There are 17 residues in the CDR3. The V and J ends lost 2 bases and 2 bases, in that order; junction bases with no gene match: 5. Per germline, CDR1 KGHSH and CDR2 LQKENI.

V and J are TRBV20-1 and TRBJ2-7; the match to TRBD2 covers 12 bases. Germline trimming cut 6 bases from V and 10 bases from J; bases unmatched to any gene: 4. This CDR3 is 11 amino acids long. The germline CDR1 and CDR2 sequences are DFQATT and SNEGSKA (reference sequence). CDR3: CSAGLAGPQYF. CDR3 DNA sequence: TGCAGTGCCGGACTAGCGGGGCCTCAGTACTTC.

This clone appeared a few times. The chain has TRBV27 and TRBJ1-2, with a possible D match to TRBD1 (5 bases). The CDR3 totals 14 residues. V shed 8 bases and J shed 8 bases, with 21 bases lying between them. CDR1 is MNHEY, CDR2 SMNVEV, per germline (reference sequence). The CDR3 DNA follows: TGTGCCAGCGCTAACGACCGAGGTAGGGGAGGCTACACCTTC. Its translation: CASANDRGRGGYTF.

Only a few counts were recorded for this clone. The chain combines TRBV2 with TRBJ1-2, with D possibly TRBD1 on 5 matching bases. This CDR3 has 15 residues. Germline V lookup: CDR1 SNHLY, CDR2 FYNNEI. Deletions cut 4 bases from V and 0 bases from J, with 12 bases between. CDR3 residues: CASSAGGMANYGYTF. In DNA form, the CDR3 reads TGTGCCAGCAGTGCCGGGGGGATGGCTAACTATGGCTACACCTTC.

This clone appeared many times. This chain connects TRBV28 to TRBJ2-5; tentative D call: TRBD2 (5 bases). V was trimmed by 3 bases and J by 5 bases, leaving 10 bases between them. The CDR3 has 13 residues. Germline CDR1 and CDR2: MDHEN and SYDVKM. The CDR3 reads CASSLGSVETQYF. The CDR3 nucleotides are TGTGCCAGCAGTTTGGGTAGCGTGGAGACCCAGTACTTC.

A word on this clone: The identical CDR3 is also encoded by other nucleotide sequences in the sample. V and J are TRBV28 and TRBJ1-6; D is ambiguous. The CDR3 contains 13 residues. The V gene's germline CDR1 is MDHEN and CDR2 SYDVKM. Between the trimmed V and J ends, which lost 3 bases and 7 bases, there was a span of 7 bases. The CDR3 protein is CASSFRGNSPLHF. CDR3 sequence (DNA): TGTGCCAGCAGTTTTCGGGGAAATTCACCCCTCCACTTT.

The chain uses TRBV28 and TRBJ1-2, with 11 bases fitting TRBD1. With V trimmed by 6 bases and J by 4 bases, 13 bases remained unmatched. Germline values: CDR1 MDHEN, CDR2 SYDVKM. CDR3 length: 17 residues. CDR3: CASSPPGQGARAYGYTF. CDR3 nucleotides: TGTGCCAGCAGCCCCCCCGGACAGGGGGCGAGAGCCTATGGCTACACCTTC.